This passage covers 12 T cell receptor beta chains from one sample sequenced in a study of shared clonotypes between healthy human individuals. Generated by immunoSEQ multiplex PCR, the TCRdb table keeps only in-frame clones and is missing some. Among around 500,000 clones, more than 75% were seen once, and the ten largest hold 13%. The sample consisted of PBMCs. These receptors were obtained from a woman in her thirties or forties in good health. Some clones in this sample may be carry-over from other donors' samples.

This chain uses TRBV27 with TRBJ2-1; D is perhaps TRBD1 or TRBD2 (5 bases each). CDR1 is MNHEY, CDR2 SMNVEV, per germline (reference sequence). The CDR3 extends over 13 amino acids. V was shortened by 4 bases and J by 5 bases, with 9 bases between the two germline ends. The CDR3 DNA reads as TGTGCCAGCAGTTGGGGACGGGACAATGAGCAGTTCTTC. As protein: CASSWGRDNEQFF.

The chain combines TRBV27 with TRBJ2-7; no definite D call. V shed 8 bases and J shed 4 bases, with 12 bases lying between them. From germline, CDR1 is MNHEY and CDR2 SMNVEV (reference sequence). CDR3 length equals 12 residues. CDR3 region: CASSSLGYEQYF. CDR3 nucleotides: TGTGCCAGCTCGTCCCTTGGATACGAGCAGTACTTC.

This chain joins TRBV27 and TRBJ2-7; 8 bases match TRBD1. Trimming cost V 5 bases and J 6 bases; bases outside gene matches: 9. Germline V gene data show CDR1 as MNHEY and CDR2 as SMNVEV (reference sequence). The CDR3 consists of 14 residues. The CDR3 DNA sequence: TGTGCCAGCAGTCCTGGACAGGGCTCCCTCGAGCAGTACTTC. It encodes CASSPGQGSLEQYF.

With regard to this clone: It is unclear where the CDR3 begins or ends on the DNA, so no DNA is shown, and the CDR3 is as TCRdb lists it. The V gene is TRBV21-1, the J gene TRBJ2-1; TRBD2 was called by the table and not checked on the DNA. TRBV21-1 is flagged as a pseudogene. Termini included, the CDR3 measures 18 amino acids. The CDR3 region is CASSKEVASGNHYNEQFF.

This sequence joins TRBV28 and TRBJ2-1; tentatively, D is TRBD2 (5 bases). The CDR3 covers 12 residues. Trimming stripped 6 bases from V and 8 bases from J, with 11 bases between. The germline gives CDR1 MDHEN, CDR2 SYDVKM. For the CDR3, the DNA is TGTGCCAGCAGCCTGGGGAGCTATGAGCAGTTCTTC. It is translated as CASSLGSYEQFF.

This clone came up a few times. The rearrangement joins TRBV2 to TRBJ2-3, with D perhaps matching TRBD1 or TRBD2 (5 bases each). V lost 6 bases, J lost 6 bases, and 19 bases lay in between. CDR1 is SNHLY and CDR2 is FYNNEI in the germline V gene. This CDR3 comprises 15 residues. The CDR3 DNA follows: TGTGCCAGCAGCGAGGGGCAGGGTCGGTTTGATACGCAGTATTTT. Protein: CASSEGQGRFDTQYF.

About this clone itself: Given a much more abundant clone one base away, this may be a read error. The same CDR3 arises from other DNA sequences in this sample as well. The chain has TRBV2 and TRBJ2-5; unclear D gene. This CDR3 comprises 11 residues. Per germline, CDR1 SNHLY and CDR2 FYNNEI. Trimming left V 3 bases short and J 4 bases short, with 3 bases between. DNA for the CDR3: TGTGCCAGCAGTGATAGAGAGACCCAGTACTTC. Its translation: CASSDRETQYF.

In its sample, this clone was seen once. This chain connects TRBV7-2 to TRBJ1-3, with TRBD1 matching 9 bases. Per germline, CDR1 SGHTA and CDR2 FQGNSA. The length of the CDR3 is 14 residues. V lost 6 bases to trimming and J lost 8 bases; unmatched junction nucleotides: 8. In DNA, the CDR3 is TGTGCCAGCAGTCCCAACAGGGGGCCGGACACCATATATTTT. Encoded protein: CASSPNRGPDTIYF.

The chain combines TRBV19 with TRBJ2-1, with TRBD1 identical over 7 bases. This CDR3 is 14 amino acids long. Germline CDR1 LNHDA, CDR2 SQIVND (reference sequence). V trimming: 5 bases; J trimming: 8 bases; junction bases outside the gene matches: 9. CDR3 amino acids: CASSPRTGLDEQFF. CDR3 DNA: TGTGCCAGTAGTCCGCGGACAGGTTTGGATGAGCAGTTCTTC.

The chain joins TRBV7-3 to TRBJ2-2, with 7 bases lining up with TRBD2. Per germline, CDR1 SGHTA and CDR2 FQGTGA. CDR3 length: 15 residues. The V gene end was trimmed by 6 bases and the J gene end by 6 bases; junction bases not matched to a gene: 10. CDR3 protein: CASRASAGVAGELFF. The CDR3 DNA reads as TGTGCCAGCAGGGCTTCCGCGGGAGTGGCCGGGGAGCTGTTTTTT. The full variable domain, in which reference TRBV7-3 and TRBJ2-2 provide the parts outside the CDR3, is GAGVSQTPSNKVTEKGKYVELRCDPISGHTALYWYRQSLGQGPEFLIYFQGTGAADDSGLPNDRFFAVRPEGSVSTLKIQRTERGDSAVYLCASRASAGVAGELFFGEGSRLTVL.

The chain recombines TRBV28 with TRBJ1-1; the D gene is possibly TRBD1 (6 bases). V lost 5 bases and J lost 0, with 22 bases in between. The CDR3 has 18 residues. CDR1 and CDR2 from the germline V gene are MDHEN and SYDVKM. CDR3 nucleotide sequence: TGTGCCAGCAGTCCATCGACCTCACTGGGGACAATGAACACTGAAGCTTTCTTT. It codes for CASSPSTSLGTMNTEAFF.

V gene TRBV30 combines with J gene TRBJ2-5; TRBD2 aligns across 8 bases. With V trimmed by 0 bases and J by 5 bases, 8 bases remained unmatched. The CDR3 covers 15 residues. Germline V gives CDR1 GTSNPN, CDR2 SVGIG (reference sequence). CDR3 nucleotide sequence: TGTGCCTGGAGTGTCGGCGCGGGAGGAGCGGAGACCCAGTACTTC. It encodes CAWSVGAGGAETQYF.